What follows describes a single T cell receptor (beta chain). Its cognate antigen is unknown. Clones were sequenced by immunoSEQ multiplex PCR, and TCRdb holds only the in-frame ones, with some missing. The sample gives approximately 110,000 clones, 70% to 90% of which show up once; approximately 19% is in the top ten. Losses at the gene ends were 4 bases for V and 5 bases for J; bases not matched to a gene: 13. The V gene's germline CDR1 is SGDLS and CDR2 YYNGEE. The CDR3 has 16 residues. This record comes from a study of T cell responses to AZD1222 COVID-19 vaccine. The wider study: Second-dose intervals of approximately 4 or approximately 12 weeks were pooled. Overall study results and limits: Scientists sampled the repertoires only once the peak T cell response had passed.

The material was peripheral blood, obtained on day 0 of AZD1222 vaccination. The clonotype was recovered from an adult in good health. This sequence joins TRBV9 and TRBJ2-5, with 8 bases matching TRBD2. The CDR3 is CASSSTRGLGGETQYF. The CDR3 bases are TGTGCCAGCAGCTCCACCAGGGGACTAGGCGGGGAGACCCAGTACTTC.